Shown below are 23 T cell receptor beta chains from a single sample sequenced in a study of blood T cell repertoires in COVID-19. TCRdb's table, derived via immunoSEQ multiplex PCR, lists solely in-frame clones and lacks some. The repertoire holds 160,000 or so clones, with roughly 89% as singletons. Material: peripheral blood. These receptors were obtained from a woman aged 45-65 years with acute or convalescent COVID-19.

This chain links TRBV10-3 with TRBJ2-7, with a weak D call TRBD2 (6 bases). Trimming took off 2 bases at V and 5 bases at J, with 10 bases between the two ends. CDR3 length: 13 residues. Germline CDR1 ENHRY, CDR2 SYGVKD. In nucleotides, the CDR3 is TGTGCCATCAGTGAGATCGGGAGCGACGAGCAGTACTTC. It specifies CAISEIGSDEQYF.

This clone was picked up a small number of times. This chain joins TRBV24-1 and TRBJ2-3; 15 bases are a match to TRBD2. The CDR3 has 17 residues. Germline CDR1 KGHDR, CDR2 SFDVKD. Trimming took 3 bases from V and 7 from J; bases not matched to a gene: 7. This CDR3 reads CATSDEGLAGGRNTQYF. CDR3 in DNA: TGTGCCACCAGTGATGAGGGACTAGCGGGGGGCCGGAATACGCAGTATTTT.

The CDR3 here is CASSLQGAQDYGYTF. In DNA form, the CDR3 reads TGCGCCAGCAGTTTACAGGGGGCCCAAGACTATGGCTACACCTTC. The V and J genes are TRBV5-1 and TRBJ1-2; 9 bases line up with TRBD1. The CDR3 is 15 amino acids. Germline lookup yields CDR1 SGHRS and CDR2 YFSETQ. The ends lost 5 bases at V and 3 bases at J; junction bases unmatched: 8. Using reference TRBV5-1 and TRBJ1-2 for the parts outside the CDR3, the full variable domain is KAGVTQTPRYLIKTRGQQVTLSCSPISGHRSVSWYQQTPGQGLQFLFEYFSETQRNKGNFPGRFSGRQFSNSRSEMNVSTLELGDSALYLCASSLQGAQDYGYTFGSGTRLTVV.

This chain links TRBV3-1 (or the pseudogene TRBV3-2) with TRBJ2-1; 9 positions agree with TRBD2. The CDR3 runs 16 residues. Germline loops: CDR1 LGHDT, CDR2 YNNKEL (reference sequence). V lost 6 bases, J lost 4 bases, and 10 bases stayed unmatched. The CDR3 DNA reads as TGTGCCAGCAGAGCGACTAGCGGAACCCTTTACAATGAGCAGTTCTTC. Translation gives CASRATSGTLYNEQFF.

J is TRBJ1-1 and V is TRBV30; D possibly corresponds to TRBD1 (5 bases). Germline CDR1 and CDR2: GTSNPN and SVGIG (reference sequence). This CDR3 region has 11 residues. Deletions cut 5 bases from V and 3 bases from J, with 7 bases between. CDR3 loop: CAWGTDTEAFF. CDR3 DNA sequence: TGTGCCTGGGGGACTGACACTGAAGCTTTCTTT.

The CDR3 sequence: CASSTGPDTYEQYF. The CDR3 DNA reads TGTGCCAGCAGCACAGGCCCTGACACCTACGAGCAGTACTTC. This chain uses TRBV7-3 with TRBJ2-7, with a tentative D call TRBD1 (5 bases). Germline V gives CDR1 SGHTA, CDR2 FQGTGA. The CDR3 length is 14 residues. V was clipped by 5 bases and J by 2 bases, with 13 bases between them.

Of note for this clone: The sample contains more than one DNA sequence encoding this CDR3. CDR3 residues: CASSAGMNTEAFF. CDR3 coding DNA: TGTGCCAGCTCAGCCGGGATGAACACTGAAGCTTTCTTT. The V gene is TRBV18, the J gene TRBJ1-1; D is ambiguous. The germline gives CDR1 KGHSH, CDR2 LQKENI. V was clipped by 5 bases and J by 0 bases, with 7 bases between them. The CDR3 covers 13 residues. Combining the CDR3 with reference TRBV18 and TRBJ1-1 gives the whole variable domain NAGVMQNPRHLVRRRGQEARLRCSPMKGHSHVYWYRQLPEEGLKFMVYLQKENIIDESGMPKERFSAEFPKEGPSILRIQQVVRGDSAAYFCASSAGMNTEAFFGQGTRLTVV.

The rearrangement links TRBV24-1 to TRBJ1-2, with 10 bases aligning to TRBD1. CDR3 length equals 19 residues. V dropped 9 bases and J dropped 3; count of bases not matched to a gene: 21. Per germline, CDR1 KGHDR and CDR2 SFDVKD. DNA of the CDR3: TGTGCCACCGAGGCTAAATACGACAGGGGGCCCCCCTCGGACTATGGCTACACCTTC. Translated, it gives CATEAKYDRGPPSDYGYTF.

This clone was counted a single time. The genes are TRBV30 and TRBJ2-7, with unresolved D. Germline CDR1 reads GTSNPN; CDR2 reads SVGIG (reference sequence). V dropped 0 bases and J dropped 9 bases, with 9 bases sitting between them. The CDR3 is made up of 11 amino acids. CDR3 amino acids: CAWSVPAGQYF. The CDR3 coding sequence is TGTGCCTGGAGTGTACCGGCAGGGCAGTACTTC. The full variable domain, its missing parts supplied by reference TRBV30 and TRBJ2-7, is SQTIHQWPATLVQPVGSPLSLECTVEGTSNPNLYWYRQAAGRGLQLLFYSVGIGQISSEVPQNLSASRPQDRQFILSSKKLLLSDSGFYLCAWSVPAGQYFGPGTRLTVT.

The chain links TRBV10-3 to TRBJ2-5; 11 bases match TRBD1. This CDR3 has 15 residues. V shed 4 bases and J 2 bases; nucleotides not matched to a gene: 3. Looked up from germline, CDR1 is ENHRY and CDR2 is SYGVKD. For the CDR3, the DNA is TGTGCCATCAGTGTAGGGACAGGGGGACAAGAGACCCAGTACTTC. Residues: CAISVGTGGQETQYF.

The chain employs TRBV6-6 and TRBJ2-7; TRBD1 aligns across 9 bases. The CDR3 length is 16 residues. CDR1 and CDR2 from the germline V gene are MNHNY and SVGAGI (reference sequence). V was pared by 5 bases and J by 4 bases, with 12 bases of the junction left unmatched. DNA for the CDR3: TGTGCCAGCAGTATTCCCCAGGGGACAGGGATATACGAGCAGTACTTC. Its protein product is CASSIPQGTGIYEQYF.

In this sample, this clone turned up a few times. This sequence joins TRBV6-2 or TRBV6-3 and TRBJ1-6, with unresolved D. The length of the CDR3 is 18 residues. From germline, CDR1 is MNHEY and CDR2 SVGEGT. V lost 1 base to trimming and J lost 0 bases, with 13 bases between them. The CDR3 DNA sequence: TGTGCCAGCAGTTACTACCGACTCGGGAGCTCCTATAATTCACCCCTCCACTTT. This translates into CASSYYRLGSSYNSPLHF.

This chain uses TRBV20-1 with TRBJ2-7; 8 nucleotides align to TRBD2. J gave up 0 bases and V 3 bases, and 13 bases lay outside the gene matches. CDR1 DFQATT and CDR2 SNEGSKA come from the germline V gene (reference sequence). The CDR3 length is 17 residues. Here the CDR3 DNA reads TGCAGTGCTAGTGGTGTTGGCGGGAGGACCGACTCCTACGAGCAGTACTTC. Protein product: CSASGVGGRTDSYEQYF.

The chain has TRBV2 and TRBJ1-3; D call uncertain. Trimming left V 6 bases short and J 6 bases short, with 12 bases between. This CDR3 region has 13 residues. The germline CDR1 and CDR2 sequences are SNHLY and FYNNEI. CDR3 residues: CASRLNEENTIYF. CDR3 DNA: TGTGCCAGCAGACTCAATGAGGAAAACACCATATATTTT.

The chain joins TRBV15 to TRBJ1-4; D gene ambiguous. CDR3 length: 15 residues. V lost 2 bases to trimming and J lost 5 bases, with 12 bases between them. Germline V lookup: CDR1 LNHNV, CDR2 YYDKDF (reference sequence). CDR3 in DNA: TGTGCCACCAGCAGAACGGGTCAAAGGAATGAAAAACTGTTTTTT. Translating it yields CATSRTGQRNEKLFF.

The gene calls are TRBV7-2 and TRBJ2-7; 8 nucleotides agree with TRBD1. CDR1 SGHTA and CDR2 FQGNSA come from the germline V gene. Trimming at V came to 6 bases and at J to 3 bases, leaving 10 bases not matched to a gene. The CDR3 is 15 amino acids. In nucleotides, the CDR3 is TGTGCCAGCAGTCGCGGACAGGGTGGGAACTACGAGCAGTACTTC. Residues: CASSRGQGGNYEQYF. The complete variable domain, with remaining parts taken from reference TRBV7-2 and TRBJ2-7, reads GAGVSQSPSNKVTEKGKDVELRCDPISGHTALYWYRQSLGQGLEFLIYFQGNSAPDKSGLPSDRFSAERTGGSVSTLTIQRTQQEDSAVYLCASSRGQGGNYEQYFGPGTRLTVT.

J is TRBJ1-3 and V is TRBV4-2; D gene uncertain. V lost 1 base, J lost 3 bases, and 10 bases lay in between. The germline V gene encodes CDR1 LGHNA and CDR2 YNFKEQ. CDR3 length: 15 amino acids. CDR3 amino acids: CASSQASEGGNTIYF. For the CDR3, the DNA is TGTGCCAGCAGCCAAGCGTCAGAGGGTGGAAACACCATATATTTT.

This chain joins TRBV5-1 and TRBJ2-3, with TRBD2 matching over 8 bases. The CDR3 loop spans 16 amino acids. V was clipped by 0 bases and J by 3 bases; unmatched bases: 6. Germline assignment: CDR1 SGHRS and CDR2 YFSETQ. DNA of the CDR3: TGCGCCAGCAGCTTGGTCGCTAGCGGGTTGACAGATACGCAGTATTTT. Protein product: CASSLVASGLTDTQYF.

This chain joins TRBV5-4 and TRBJ2-1, with TRBD2 as a possible D gene (7 bases). The CDR3 runs to 16 residues. CDR1 and CDR2 from the germline V gene are SGHNT and YYREEE (reference sequence). V lost 4 bases and J 7 bases, leaving 21 bases between the germline ends. The CDR3 loop is CASSPGGLSWGNEQFF. CDR3 sequence (DNA): TGTGCCAGCAGCCCGGGGGGCCTTTCATGGGGGAATGAGCAGTTCTTC.

The V call is TRBV3-1 (or the pseudogene TRBV3-2), the J call TRBJ1-2; D gene unclear. V was shortened by 2 bases and J by 6 bases, with 10 bases between the two germline ends. Germline CDR1 LGHDT, CDR2 YNNKEL (reference sequence). CDR3 length equals 13 residues. CDR3 sequence reads: CASSQKGAHGYTF. Written as DNA, the CDR3 is TGTGCCAGCAGCCAAAAAGGAGCACATGGCTACACCTTC.

V usage is TRBV18 and J usage is TRBJ1-2, with D maybe TRBD1 (6 bases). The CDR3 runs 13 residues. Germline CDR1 is KGHSH and CDR2 is LQKENI. Trimming removed 3 bases from V and 9 bases from J, with 14 bases in between. CDR3 sequence reads: CASSPQDSLRYTF. CDR3 DNA sequence: TGTGCCAGCTCACCTCAGGACAGCCTTCGCTACACCTTC.

This chain links TRBV9 with TRBJ1-2, with D possibly matching TRBD1 (5 bases). The germline V gene encodes CDR1 SGDLS and CDR2 YYNGEE. The CDR3 runs 16 residues. V lost 0 bases, J lost 0 bases, and 12 bases lay in between. The CDR3 DNA sequence: TGTGCCAGCAGCGTAGGGGGCAGGCTTACTAACTATGGCTACACCTTC. Protein: CASSVGGRLTNYGYTF. Looking up the rest from reference TRBV9 and TRBJ1-2 gives the full variable domain: DSGVTQTPKHLITATGQRVTLRCSPRSGDLSVYWYQQSLDQGLQFLIQYYNGEERAKGNILERFSAQQFPDLHSELNLSSLELGDSALYFCASSVGGRLTNYGYTFGSGTRLTVV.

The rearrangement joins TRBV11-1 to TRBJ2-3, with D tentatively TRBD2 (5 bases). V was trimmed by 0 bases and J by 2 bases, leaving 9 bases between them. Germline CDR1 and CDR2: SGHAT and FQDESV (reference sequence). There are 15 residues in the CDR3. CDR3 protein: CASSLALEATDTQYF. The CDR3 DNA sequence: TGTGCCAGCAGCTTAGCGCTGGAGGCCACAGATACGCAGTATTTT.